The sequence of this TCR beta chain was determined in a study of control samples from healthy donors and cancer patients. The method was immunoSEQ multiplex PCR; TCRdb's version includes in-frame clones alone and lacks a portion of them. The sample lists about 150,000 clones; around nine tenths were seen once. The CDR3 has 13 amino acids. Looked up from germline, CDR1 is MNHNY and CDR2 is SVGAGI (reference sequence). V lost 7 bases and J 2 bases, leaving 8 bases between the germline ends. The sequenced sample consisted of blood. This chain connects TRBV6-6 to TRBJ2-2, with no clear D. This clonotype originated in a man between 18 and 35 years old in good health. The DNA for the CDR3 is TGTGCCAGCACTGTACCTAACACCGGGGAGCTGTTTTTT. It codes for CASTVPNTGELFF.